This T cell receptor (beta chain) was sequenced during a study of shared clonotypes between healthy human individuals. On the study more broadly: Each donor's CD8 memory used one plate, CD8 naive two, each CD4 subset three.

Germline lookup yields CDR1 SNHLY and CDR2 FYNNEI. The CDR3 sequence is 13 residues long. The V and J ends lost 6 bases and 3 bases respectively, with 9 bases between them. Those who donated were healthy HIV-negative adults, with no recent acute infections or vaccinations reported. At deep level, the assay was performed. Genomic DNA from each subset was divided evenly over several immunoSEQ plates. Using immunoSEQ multiplex PCR, the repertoire was profiled, and TCRdb retains in-frame clones only, with some absent. The sample contains about 520,000 clones, roughly 95% of which appear only once. This receptor was taken from a woman between 25 and 40 years old in good health. The chain carries TRBV2 and TRBJ2-1; D is unresolved. The sample taken for sequencing was naive CD4+ T cells sorted from blood. Subset: CD45RA+ positively selected. CDR3 DNA: TGTGCCAGCAGGAATGACGGCTACAATGAGCAGTTCTTC. This gives the protein CASRNDGYNEQFF.